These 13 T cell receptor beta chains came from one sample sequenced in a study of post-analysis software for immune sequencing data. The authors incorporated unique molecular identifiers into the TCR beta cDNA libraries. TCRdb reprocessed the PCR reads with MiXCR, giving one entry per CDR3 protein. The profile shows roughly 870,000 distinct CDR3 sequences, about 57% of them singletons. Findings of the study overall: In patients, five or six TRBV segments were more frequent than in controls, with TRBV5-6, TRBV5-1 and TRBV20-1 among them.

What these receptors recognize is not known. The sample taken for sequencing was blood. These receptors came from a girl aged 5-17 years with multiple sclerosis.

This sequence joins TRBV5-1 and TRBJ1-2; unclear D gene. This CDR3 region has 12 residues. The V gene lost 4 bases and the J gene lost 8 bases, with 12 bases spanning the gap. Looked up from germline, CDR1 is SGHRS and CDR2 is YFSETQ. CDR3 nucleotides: TGCGCCAGCAGCCCACCGAGTGAGGGCTACACCTTC. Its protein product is CASSPPSEGYTF.

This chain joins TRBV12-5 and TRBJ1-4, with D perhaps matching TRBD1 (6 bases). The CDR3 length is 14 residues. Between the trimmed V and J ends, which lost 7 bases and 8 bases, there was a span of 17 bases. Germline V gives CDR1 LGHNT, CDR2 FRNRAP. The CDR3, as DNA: TGTGCTAGTGCCACGACAGGATGGGGAGAAAAACTGTTTTTT. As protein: CASATTGWGEKLFF.

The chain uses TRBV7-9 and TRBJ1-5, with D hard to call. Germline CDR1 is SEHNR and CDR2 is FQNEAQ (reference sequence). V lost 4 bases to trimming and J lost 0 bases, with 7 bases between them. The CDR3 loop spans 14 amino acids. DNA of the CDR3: TGTGCCAGCAGCTGGGATGCTAGCAATCAGCCCCAGCATTTT. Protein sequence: CASSWDASNQPQHF.

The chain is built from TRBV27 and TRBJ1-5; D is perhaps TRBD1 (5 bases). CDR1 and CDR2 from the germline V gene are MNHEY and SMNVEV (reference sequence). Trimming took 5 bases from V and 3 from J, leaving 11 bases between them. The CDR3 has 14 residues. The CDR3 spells CASSVQGPNQPQHF. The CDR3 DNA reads TGTGCCAGCAGTGTCCAGGGTCCCAATCAGCCCCAGCATTTT.

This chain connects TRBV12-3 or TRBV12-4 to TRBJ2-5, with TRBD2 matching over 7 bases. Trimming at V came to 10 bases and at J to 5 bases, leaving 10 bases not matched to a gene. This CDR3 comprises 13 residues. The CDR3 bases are TGTGCCATTGGGGAGGGGACTCAGGAGACCCAGTACTTC. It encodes CAIGEGTQETQYF.

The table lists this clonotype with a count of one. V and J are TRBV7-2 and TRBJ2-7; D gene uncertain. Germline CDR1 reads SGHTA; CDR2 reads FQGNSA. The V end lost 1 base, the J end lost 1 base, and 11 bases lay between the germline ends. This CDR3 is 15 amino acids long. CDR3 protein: CASSLGMVLSYEQYF. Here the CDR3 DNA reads TGTGCCAGCAGCTTAGGTATGGTCCTTTCCTACGAGCAGTACTTC.

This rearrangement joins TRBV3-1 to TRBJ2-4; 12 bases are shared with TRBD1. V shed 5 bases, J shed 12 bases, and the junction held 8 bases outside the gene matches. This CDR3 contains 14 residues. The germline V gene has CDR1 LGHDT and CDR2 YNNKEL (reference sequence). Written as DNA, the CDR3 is TGTGCCAGCAGCTTGTCGGGACAGGGGGCAAGTCAGTACTTC. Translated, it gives CASSLSGQGASQYF.

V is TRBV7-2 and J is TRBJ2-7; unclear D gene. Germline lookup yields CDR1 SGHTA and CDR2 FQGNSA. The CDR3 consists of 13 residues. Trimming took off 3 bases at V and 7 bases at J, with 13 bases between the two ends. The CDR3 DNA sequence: TGTGCCAGCAGCTTGACGATGCTGTGGGAGCAGTACTTC. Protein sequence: CASSLTMLWEQYF.

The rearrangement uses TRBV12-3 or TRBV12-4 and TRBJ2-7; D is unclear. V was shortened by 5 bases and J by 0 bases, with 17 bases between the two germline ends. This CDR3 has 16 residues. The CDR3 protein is CASSPGYQAPSYEQYF. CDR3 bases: TGTGCCAGCAGTCCCGGCTACCAGGCGCCCTCCTACGAGCAGTACTTC.

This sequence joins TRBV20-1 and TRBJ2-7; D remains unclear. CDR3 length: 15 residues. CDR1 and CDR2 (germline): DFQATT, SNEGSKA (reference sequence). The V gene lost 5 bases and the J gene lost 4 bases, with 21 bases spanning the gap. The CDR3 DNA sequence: TGCAGTGCTTCCCAATCCACCCGGGTGGAGTACGAGCAGTACTTC. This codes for CSASQSTRVEYEQYF.

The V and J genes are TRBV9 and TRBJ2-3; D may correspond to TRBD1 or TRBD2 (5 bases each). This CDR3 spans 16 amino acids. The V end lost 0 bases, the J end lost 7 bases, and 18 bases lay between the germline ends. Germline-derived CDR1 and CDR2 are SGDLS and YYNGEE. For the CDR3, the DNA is TGTGCCAGCAGCGTAGGTGGGACGGTCAGGCCGAATACGCAGTATTTT. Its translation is CASSVGGTVRPNTQYF.

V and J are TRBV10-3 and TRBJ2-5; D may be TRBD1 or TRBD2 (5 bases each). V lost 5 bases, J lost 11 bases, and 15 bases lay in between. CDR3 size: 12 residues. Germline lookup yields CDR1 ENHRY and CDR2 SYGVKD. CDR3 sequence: CAISTPGRKQYF. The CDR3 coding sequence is TGTGCCATCAGTACCCCGGGGCGAAAGCAGTACTTC.

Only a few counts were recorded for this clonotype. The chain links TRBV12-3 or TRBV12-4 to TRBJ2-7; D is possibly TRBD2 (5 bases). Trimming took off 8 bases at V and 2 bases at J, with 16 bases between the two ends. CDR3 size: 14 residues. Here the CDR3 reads CASQTKTGTYEQYF. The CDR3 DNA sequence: TGTGCCAGCCAGACTAAAACGGGAACCTACGAGCAGTACTTC.